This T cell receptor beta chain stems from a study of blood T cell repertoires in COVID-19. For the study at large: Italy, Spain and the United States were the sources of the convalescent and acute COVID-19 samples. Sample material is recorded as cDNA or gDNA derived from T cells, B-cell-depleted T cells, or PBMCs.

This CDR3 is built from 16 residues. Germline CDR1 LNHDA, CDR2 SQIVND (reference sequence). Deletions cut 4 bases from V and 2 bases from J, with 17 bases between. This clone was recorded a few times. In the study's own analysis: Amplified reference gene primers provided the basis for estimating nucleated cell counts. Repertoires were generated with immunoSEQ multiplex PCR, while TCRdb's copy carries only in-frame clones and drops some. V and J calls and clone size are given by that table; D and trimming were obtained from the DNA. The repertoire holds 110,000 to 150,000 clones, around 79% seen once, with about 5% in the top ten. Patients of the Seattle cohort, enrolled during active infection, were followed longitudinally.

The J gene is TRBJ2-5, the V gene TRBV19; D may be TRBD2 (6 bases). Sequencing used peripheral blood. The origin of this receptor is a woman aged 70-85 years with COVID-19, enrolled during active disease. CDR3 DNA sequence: TGTGCCAGTAGTAACGCAGGGACTTATCGTCAAGAGACCCAGTACTTC. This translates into CASSNAGTYRQETQYF.